This T cell receptor (beta chain) is drawn from a study of T-cell memory formation after mild COVID-19 (dated by TCRdb to about 2021). In terms of the full investigation: Most TCR sequence clusters were specific to one of the two donors. In a couple of donors, T-cell clones that expanded and contracted after mild COVID-19 were followed by sequencing TCRalpha and TCRbeta repertoires longitudinally. Two young, previously healthy adult volunteers, one female and one male, were included in the cohort. On the study overall, not on this receptor specifically: Balanced CD4/CD8 phenotypes were observed for clones contracting from day 15 to 85, whereas a bias towards CD4+ was observed for a second wave of clones expanding from day 15 to 37. Contracting CD4+ clones were located mainly in the CM and EM memory subsets, whereas CD8+ clones were found to be enriched in EMRA. Some responding clones were detected in pre-infection memory, suggesting pre-existing cross-reactive memory T cells joined the SARS-CoV-2 response. SARS-CoV-2 specificity was not confirmed for the second-wave clones peaking on day 37. Only a couple of mild cases were covered by the study, and larger cohorts that include severe cases with pre-infection samples were considered necessary.

PBMCs were isolated by Ficoll-Paque density gradient centrifugation. According to the germline V gene (reference sequence), CDR1 reads DFQATT and CDR2 reads SNEGSKA. V is clipped by 6 bases and J by 0 bases, and the sequence between their germline boundaries is 14 bases long. Including cysteine and phenylalanine, the CDR3 has 14 amino acids. Only CDR3 DNA is held: 42 bases, read in frame from base 1. Sequenced on an Illumina NovaSeq 6000. Using 5'RACE with constant-segment primers, TCRalpha and TCRbeta cDNA libraries were constructed, with sample barcodes and unique molecular identifiers added in the process. Trizol reagent was used to extract RNA from every sample. Libraries were amplified in two PCR steps, with a second sample barcode and Illumina TruSeq adapters added in the second step. The libraries were sequenced on an Illumina NovaSeq using 2 x 150 bp paired-end reads. In the paper's pipeline: The reads were demultiplexed and collapsed into UMI-guided consensus sequences using migec v1.2.7. With mixcr v2.1.11, UMI consensuses were aligned to TRA and TRB V and J templates and assembled into clonotypes. A clonotype was counted as expanded or contracted only when both edgeR and NoisET called the clonotype significant, with the noise models trained on biological replicates. For edgeR calls, a false discovery rate-adjusted p below 0.01 and a log2 fold-change threshold of 1 were applied. As an exploratory analysis of dynamics, max-normalized trajectories of the 1000 most abundant clonotypes were examined with PCA combined with hierarchical clustering. Separately sequenced CD4+ and CD8+ repertoires were used to assign a CD4 or CD8 phenotype to each responding clone. TCRdb took the public reads, trimmed them with fastp at Q25, ran MiXCR for clone calling and kept in-frame beta chains. For every CDR3 protein sequence, its rows merge into one entry that carries the most common genes and DNA. The V and J calls and clone size are TCRdb's, not the authors'. This sample gives over 35,000 distinct CDR3 sequences in total; approximately 9.7% of them show up just once. The ten largest clones add up to 12% of the sample.

This clonotype came up a few times. What this receptor recognizes is not known. Base-call qualities are not available, and no considerably larger clone is one nucleotide away. Sequencing was carried out using PBMCs or a T cell subset sorted from them (not recorded which). This receptor was obtained from an adult woman who had mild COVID-19 (a few samples of this study predate the infection). The sample titles of this study are shuffled in the database, so cell type and time point are left out; the donor was told from shared clones. Recombination linked TRBV20-1 to TRBJ1-1, and the D gene may be TRBD1, 5 bases matching. The CDR3 reads CSAKPGTVNTEAFF. The DNA is TGCAGTGCCAAACCGGGGACGGTGAACACTGAAGCTTTCTTT.